This TCR beta chain was observed in a study of T cells in Graves' hyperthyroidism and ophthalmopathy. Study-wide results and caveats: Among clonotypes expanded in thyroid above 0.001, most were also found in blood.

The CDR3 is made up of 16 amino acids. Per the germline V gene, CDR1 is SGHRS and CDR2 is YFSETQ. J was trimmed by 6 bases and V by 2 bases; bases with no gene match: 8. RNA transcripts gave rise to amplified TCR beta CDR3 regions. HTBI primers drove first-round RT-PCR of the TCR CDR3. In TCRdb, the multiplex PCR reads were re-called with MiXCR into one record per CDR3 protein. Of a few hundred thousand distinct CDR3 sequences in the sample, about 16% are singletons; the top ten hold around 3.3%. A patient was excluded if there was uncontrolled infection, other autoimmune disease, pregnancy or lactation. Only a few counts were recorded for this clonotype. Its antigen remains unknown.

This TCR derives from a woman aged 40 to 50 with Graves' ophthalmopathy. The chain is built from TRBV5-1 and TRBJ1-6, with 7 bases matching TRBD1. The sample comprised blood. DNA for the CDR3: TGCGCCAGCAGCTTCTCCGGGACAGAAATTAATTCACCCCTCCACTTT. It codes for CASSFSGTEINSPLHF.